Listed below are T cell receptor beta chains from one sample, sequenced in a study of naive and memory T cell subsets. Each CDR3 protein gets one entry after TCRdb re-called the UMI-ligation and nested PCR reads with MiXCR. Here the sample spans 130,000 or so distinct CDR3 sequences, 36% being singletons. What was sequenced was central memory CD4+ T cells from blood. These receptors came from a human donor in good health. Both conserved end residues are part of each CDR3. D genes are given only for firm matches. The listing skips clone size in some rows; elsewhere it reads once, few, many or a size class.

abundance: few; d_gene: TRBD2; j_gene: TRBJ2-1; v_gene: TRBV6-5; CDR3aa: CASRLRGLAGESSYNEQFF; CDR3nt: TGTGCCAGCAGACTCAGGGGACTAGCGGGAGAGAGCTCCTACAATGAGCAGTTCTTC
abundance: -; d_gene: -; j_gene: TRBJ1-5; v_gene: TRBV28; CDR3aa: CAARYGGFGNQPQHF; CDR3nt: TGTGCCGCCCGGTACGGGGGCTTCGGCAATCAGCCCCAGCATTTT
abundance: -; d_gene: TRBD2; j_gene: TRBJ2-1; v_gene: TRBV5-1; CDR3aa: CASTSGTSGNNEQFF; CDR3nt: TGCGCCAGCACATCCGGGACTAGCGGAAACAATGAGCAGTTCTTC
abundance: -; d_gene: -; j_gene: TRBJ2-3; v_gene: TRBV7-2; CDR3aa: CASSLYSVSTDTQYF; CDR3nt: TGTGCCAGCAGCTTATACTCGGTTAGCACAGATACGCAGTATTTT
abundance: -; d_gene: -; j_gene: TRBJ1-1; v_gene: TRBV3-1; CDR3aa: CASSQMISGNTEAFF; CDR3nt: TGTGCCAGCAGCCAAATGATTTCGGGGAACACTGAAGCTTTCTTT
abundance: -; d_gene: -; j_gene: TRBJ2-3; v_gene: TRBV7-2; CDR3aa: CASGGYTDTQYF; CDR3nt: TGTGCCAGCGGCGGTTACACAGATACGCAGTATTTT
abundance: -; d_gene: -; j_gene: TRBJ1-2; v_gene: TRBV29-1; CDR3aa: CSVDPPGGENYGYTF; CDR3nt: TGCAGCGTTGACCCCCCGGGCGGGGAAAACTATGGCTACACCTTC
abundance: medium-sized; d_gene: TRBD2; j_gene: TRBJ2-1; v_gene: TRBV20-1; CDR3aa: CSAGGTIARYDEQFF; CDR3nt: TGCAGTGCGGGGGGGACTATAGCACGATACGATGAGCAGTTCTTC
abundance: -; d_gene: -; j_gene: TRBJ1-5; v_gene: TRBV28; CDR3aa: CASSSNRAQPQHF; CDR3nt: TGTGCCAGCAGTTCCAACAGGGCCCAGCCCCAGCATTTT
abundance: -; d_gene: -; j_gene: TRBJ2-1; v_gene: TRBV11-3; CDR3aa: CASSLDGGGNYNEQFF; CDR3nt: TGTGCCAGCAGCTTAGATGGAGGGGGTAACTACAATGAGCAGTTCTTC
abundance: -; d_gene: -; j_gene: TRBJ1-3; v_gene: TRBV28; CDR3aa: CASSILQGTGNTIYF; CDR3nt: TGTGCCAGCAGCATTCTACAGGGAACGGGAAACACCATATATTTT
abundance: -; d_gene: -; j_gene: TRBJ1-1; v_gene: TRBV20-1; CDR3aa: CSANSQVSRTEAFF; CDR3nt: TGCAGTGCTAATTCTCAGGTATCACGGACTGAAGCTTTCTTT
abundance: once; d_gene: -; j_gene: TRBJ1-5; v_gene: TRBV19; CDR3aa: CASSTWTTGNSNQPQHF; CDR3nt: TGTGCCAGTAGTACGTGGACTACAGGTAATAGCAATCAGCCCCAGCATTTT
abundance: -; d_gene: TRBD2; j_gene: TRBJ2-7; v_gene: TRBV4-1; CDR3aa: CASSQDRTGGPRKQYF; CDR3nt: TGCGCCAGCAGCCAAGATAGAACGGGAGGGCCCAGGAAGCAGTACTTC
abundance: -; d_gene: -; j_gene: TRBJ1-5; v_gene: TRBV6-1; CDR3aa: CASSDGQGRNQPQHF; CDR3nt: TGTGCCAGCAGTGACGGGCAGGGTCGAAATCAGCCCCAGCATTTT
abundance: once; d_gene: TRBD2; j_gene: TRBJ2-3; v_gene: TRBV7-3; CDR3aa: CASSSRPPSGTYTDTQYF; CDR3nt: TGTGCCAGCAGCTCACGCCCCCCGAGCGGGACCTACACAGATACGCAGTATTTT
abundance: -; d_gene: -; j_gene: TRBJ2-7; v_gene: TRBV20-1; CDR3aa: CSALGLYYEQYF; CDR3nt: TGCAGTGCCCTGGGATTATATTACGAGCAGTACTTC
abundance: -; d_gene: -; j_gene: TRBJ2-6; v_gene: TRBV3-1; CDR3aa: CASSLSGVIFSGANVLTF; CDR3nt: TGTGCCAGCAGCCTTTCAGGGGTCATATTCTCTGGGGCCAACGTCCTGACTTTC
abundance: -; d_gene: -; j_gene: TRBJ2-3; v_gene: TRBV29-1; CDR3aa: CSVALFSGPTDTQYF; CDR3nt: TGCAGCGTTGCCCTTTTTAGCGGCCCCACAGATACGCAGTATTTT
abundance: few; d_gene: TRBD1; j_gene: TRBJ1-1; v_gene: TRBV3-1; CDR3aa: CASSQEDRDHTEAFF; CDR3nt: TGTGCCAGCAGCCAAGAAGACAGGGACCACACTGAAGCTTTCTTT
abundance: few; d_gene: -; j_gene: TRBJ2-1; v_gene: TRBV5-1; CDR3aa: CASSPGYPGHNEQFF; CDR3nt: TGCGCCAGCAGCCCCGGATACCCAGGGCACAATGAGCAGTTCTTC
abundance: once; d_gene: -; j_gene: TRBJ2-1; v_gene: TRBV27; CDR3aa: CASSLFVPPNEQFF; CDR3nt: TGTGCCAGCAGTTTATTCGTCCCCCCCAATGAGCAGTTCTTC
abundance: -; d_gene: TRBD1; j_gene: TRBJ1-4; v_gene: TRBV7-2; CDR3aa: CASSPTGTNEKLFF; CDR3nt: TGTGCCAGCAGCCCGACAGGGACTAATGAAAAACTGTTTTTT
abundance: -; d_gene: TRBD1; j_gene: TRBJ1-1; v_gene: TRBV20-1; CDR3aa: CSASKGATHTEAFF; CDR3nt: TGCAGTGCTAGTAAGGGGGCCACCCACACTGAAGCTTTCTTT
abundance: few; d_gene: TRBD2; j_gene: TRBJ2-3; v_gene: TRBV19; CDR3aa: CASKVGGPTDTQYF; CDR3nt: TGTGCCAGTAAGGTGGGAGGGCCGACAGATACGCAGTATTTT
abundance: -; d_gene: TRBD2; j_gene: TRBJ2-3; v_gene: TRBV6-5; CDR3aa: CASSLGTSGVDTQYF; CDR3nt: TGTGCCAGCAGTCTCGGGACTAGCGGGGTAGATACGCAGTATTTT
abundance: once; d_gene: TRBD1; j_gene: TRBJ1-2; v_gene: TRBV4-3; CDR3aa: CASSRIGQGNYGYTF; CDR3nt: TGCGCCAGCAGCCGCATAGGACAGGGGAATTATGGCTACACCTTC
abundance: few; d_gene: -; j_gene: TRBJ2-5; v_gene: TRBV28; CDR3aa: CASSLHTVKETQYF; CDR3nt: TGTGCCAGCAGTTTACATACGGTAAAAGAGACCCAGTACTTC
abundance: few; d_gene: TRBD1; j_gene: TRBJ2-7; v_gene: TRBV13; CDR3aa: CASSVGPGAGTGLWEQYF; CDR3nt: TGTGCCAGCAGCGTGGGTCCGGGAGCCGGGACAGGGCTGTGGGAGCAGTACTTC
abundance: -; d_gene: -; j_gene: TRBJ2-6; v_gene: TRBV6-1; CDR3aa: CASRMGGSGANVLTF; CDR3nt: TGTGCCAGCAGGATGGGGGGATCTGGGGCCAACGTCCTGACTTTC
abundance: -; d_gene: -; j_gene: TRBJ2-5; v_gene: TRBV6-1; CDR3aa: CASSGNRRVRVGETQYF; CDR3nt: TGTGCCAGCAGTGGTAATCGTCGGGTCAGGGTAGGGGAGACCCAGTACTTC
abundance: -; d_gene: TRBD1; j_gene: TRBJ1-5; v_gene: TRBV19; CDR3aa: CASSSTGMSNQPQHF; CDR3nt: TGTGCCAGTAGTTCGACAGGGATGAGCAATCAGCCCCAGCATTTT
abundance: -; d_gene: -; j_gene: TRBJ1-2; v_gene: TRBV18; CDR3aa: CASSPGQNYGYTF; CDR3nt: TGTGCCAGCTCACCCGGACAGAACTATGGCTACACCTTC
abundance: -; d_gene: TRBD1; j_gene: TRBJ2-2; v_gene: TRBV6-6; CDR3aa: CASSSASTGINTGELFF; CDR3nt: TGTGCCAGCAGTTCCGCCTCGACAGGGATAAACACCGGGGAGCTGTTTTTT
abundance: -; d_gene: -; j_gene: TRBJ2-3; v_gene: TRBV11-2; CDR3aa: CASSLARGAGLRDTQYF; CDR3nt: TGTGCCAGCAGCTTAGCCCGTGGGGCAGGGCTCAGAGATACGCAGTATTTT
abundance: few; d_gene: -; j_gene: TRBJ2-5; v_gene: TRBV23-1; CDR3aa: CASSPPGLLETQYF; CDR3nt: TGCGCCAGCAGTCCCCCCGGGTTGTTAGAGACCCAGTACTTC
abundance: -; d_gene: -; j_gene: TRBJ1-1; v_gene: TRBV28; CDR3aa: CASSIRGAVTEAFF; CDR3nt: TGTGCCAGCAGCATTCGGGGGGCGGTCACTGAAGCTTTCTTT
abundance: -; d_gene: -; j_gene: TRBJ2-1; v_gene: TRBV11-2; CDR3aa: CASSRGGVSSGTLEQFF; CDR3nt: TGTGCCAGCAGCCGAGGGGGGGTAAGTTCCGGGACTCTCGAGCAGTTCTTC
abundance: many; d_gene: -; j_gene: TRBJ2-7; v_gene: TRBV7-2; CDR3aa: CASARPSYEQYF; CDR3nt: TGTGCCAGCGCCCGCCCGTCCTACGAGCAGTACTTC
abundance: -; d_gene: -; j_gene: TRBJ1-3; v_gene: TRBV11-2; CDR3aa: CASSLDSRRGRVAGNTIYF; CDR3nt: TGTGCCAGCAGCTTAGACTCCCGGCGGGGAAGAGTGGCTGGAAACACCATATATTTT
abundance: few; d_gene: -; j_gene: TRBJ1-3; v_gene: TRBV28; CDR3aa: CAHGGGRGSGNTIYF; CDR3nt: TGTGCCCATGGGGGAGGAAGGGGATCTGGAAACACCATATATTTT
abundance: -; d_gene: -; j_gene: TRBJ2-7; v_gene: TRBV6-2/TRBV6-3; CDR3aa: CASSYAAYEQYF; CDR3nt: TGTGCCAGCAGTTACGCAGCCTACGAGCAGTACTTC
abundance: few; d_gene: -; j_gene: TRBJ2-6; v_gene: TRBV2; CDR3aa: CASSTGFGANVLTF; CDR3nt: TGTGCCAGCAGCACAGGGTTCGGGGCCAACGTCCTGACTTTC
abundance: -; d_gene: -; j_gene: TRBJ2-3; v_gene: TRBV20-1; CDR3aa: CSAKARVGTDTQYF; CDR3nt: TGCAGTGCTAAAGCCCGAGTGGGCACAGATACGCAGTATTTT
abundance: -; d_gene: TRBD1; j_gene: TRBJ1-1; v_gene: TRBV6-5; CDR3aa: CASSPTGARTEAFF; CDR3nt: TGTGCCAGCAGTCCGACAGGGGCGAGAACTGAAGCTTTCTTT
abundance: -; d_gene: TRBD2; j_gene: TRBJ2-3; v_gene: TRBV30; CDR3aa: CAWSSSGTTDTQYF; CDR3nt: TGTGCCTGGAGCTCTAGCGGGACCACAGATACGCAGTATTTT
abundance: once; d_gene: TRBD2; j_gene: TRBJ2-7; v_gene: TRBV29-1; CDR3aa: CSVTLAGNEQYF; CDR3nt: TGCAGCGTTACTCTAGCGGGGAACGAGCAGTACTTC
abundance: few; d_gene: -; j_gene: TRBJ1-1; v_gene: TRBV28; CDR3aa: CASSFGLPRDTEAFF; CDR3nt: TGTGCCAGCAGTTTCGGGCTTCCTAGAGATACTGAAGCTTTCTTT
abundance: -; d_gene: -; j_gene: TRBJ2-6; v_gene: TRBV29-1; CDR3aa: CGCAGSGANVLTF; CDR3nt: TGCGGGTGTGCAGGCTCTGGGGCCAACGTCCTGACTTTC